The 17 T cell receptor beta chains below were found in one sample sequenced in a study of blood T cell repertoires in COVID-19. Libraries were prepared by immunoSEQ multiplex PCR; TCRdb keeps only in-frame clonotypes and omits some of them. This repertoire shows 90,000 to 110,000 clones, around 80% found once; its top ten account for 4% to 5.5%. Material for sequencing was peripheral blood. The receptors were sampled from a human donor in a cohort sampled during active or convalescent COVID-19.

V usage is TRBV28 and J usage is TRBJ2-7; 9 bases line up with TRBD2. The CDR3 sequence is 12 residues long. Trimming removed 4 bases from V and 13 bases from J; junction bases left unmatched: 8. CDR1 and CDR2 from the germline V gene are MDHEN and SYDVKM. CDR3 region: CASSSFPAGGYF. CDR3 bases: TGTGCCAGCAGTTCCTTTCCAGCGGGAGGATACTTC.

V is TRBV10-3 and J is TRBJ2-7; 9 bases map to TRBD2. Germline-derived CDR1 and CDR2 are ENHRY and SYGVKD. This CDR3 spans 13 amino acids. V was pared by 9 bases and J by 3 bases, with 6 bases of the junction left unmatched. The CDR3 DNA is TGTGCCATAGCGACTAGCGGAGGCTACGAGCAGTACTTC. It codes for CAIATSGGYEQYF.

The rearrangement joins TRBV28 to TRBJ1-4, with TRBD1 matching over 8 bases. J gave up 8 bases and V 4 bases, and 6 bases lay outside the gene matches. The length of the CDR3 is 14 residues. CDR1 and CDR2 from the germline V gene are MDHEN and SYDVKM. CDR3 sequence: CASSSDRVGEKLFF. As DNA, the CDR3 is TGTGCCAGCAGTTCGGACAGGGTGGGGGAAAAACTGTTTTTT.

This clone was detected a few times. This chain connects TRBV5-6 to TRBJ1-2; D gene unclear. The ends were cut back, 0 bases at V and 7 bases at J, with 13 bases in the middle. This CDR3 has 14 residues. Germline V gene data show CDR1 as SGHDT and CDR2 as YYEEEE. The CDR3 DNA is TGTGCCAGCAGCTTGGGAACTATTTTCTTTGGCTACACCTTC. It codes for CASSLGTIFFGYTF.

The CDR3 DNA reads as TGTGCCAGTAGTATTCTGGGGAGAACGGACGAGCAGTACTTC. Residues: CASSILGRTDEQYF. The chain has TRBV19 and TRBJ2-7; D is possibly TRBD2 (5 bases). Germline V gene sequence: CDR1 LNHDA, CDR2 SQIVND (reference sequence). This CDR3 comprises 14 residues. The V end lost 3 bases, the J end lost 5 bases, and 14 bases lay between the germline ends.

The chain joins TRBV4-3 to TRBJ2-7; D possibly corresponds to TRBD1 (6 bases). In germline, CDR1 is LGHNA, CDR2 YSLEER. The CDR3 totals 15 residues. V was clipped by 1 base and J by 3 bases, with 13 bases between them. CDR3 sequence: CASSQAQGRFYEQYF. The DNA of the CDR3 is TGCGCCAGCAGCCAAGCACAGGGCCGATTCTACGAGCAGTACTTC.

In its sample, this clone was seen once. The chain links TRBV5-6 to TRBJ2-7, with TRBD1 as a possible D gene (5 bases). V was pared by 4 bases and J by 6 bases, with 14 bases between. Looked up from germline, CDR1 is SGHDT and CDR2 is YYEEEE. The length of the CDR3 is 13 residues. The CDR3 loop is CASSRIGHSEQYF. CDR3 coding DNA: TGTGCCAGCAGCCGGATCGGACACTCCGAGCAGTACTTC.

V is TRBV10-3 and J is TRBJ1-2; D possibly corresponds to TRBD1 (6 bases). Trimming took off 10 bases at V and 5 bases at J, with 17 bases between the two ends. CDR3 size: 13 residues. The V gene's germline CDR1 is ENHRY and CDR2 SYGVKD. The DNA for the CDR3 is TGTGCCAGCCTTGGGGGGGCCCTTTATGGCTACACCTTC. Translation gives CASLGGALYGYTF.

This clone was observed a few times. The chain uses TRBV7-9 and TRBJ1-2; D may be TRBD1 (6 bases). This CDR3 spans 13 amino acids. V shed 7 bases and J shed 5 bases, with 14 bases lying between them. The germline CDR1 and CDR2 sequences are SEHNR and FQNEAQ (reference sequence). The CDR3 loop reads CASTSVGGYGYTF. CDR3 nucleotides: TGTGCCAGCACCTCAGTAGGGGGATATGGCTACACCTTC. The full variable domain, its missing parts supplied by reference TRBV7-9 and TRBJ1-2, is DTGVSQNPRHKITKRGQNVTFRCDPISEHNRLYWYRQTLGQGPEFLTYFQNEAQLEKSRLLSDRFSAERPKGSFSTLEIQRTEQGDSAMYLCASTSVGGYGYTFGSGTRLTVV.

The genes are TRBV5-3 and TRBJ1-4, with D possibly matching TRBD1 (5 bases). TRBV5-3 is annotated as an ORF whose role is uncertain. V was pared by 4 bases and J by 8 bases, with 18 bases between. The CDR3 is made up of 15 amino acids. The CDR3 here is CARSPGGMGREKLFF. CDR3 nucleotide sequence: TGTGCCAGAAGCCCCGGGGGGATGGGGCGGGAAAAACTGTTTTTT.

This clone was detected once. The chain recombines TRBV19 with TRBJ1-5; 8 nucleotides agree with TRBD1. The V and J ends lost 8 bases and 0 bases, in that order; junction bases with no gene match: 15. The germline CDR1 and CDR2 sequences are LNHDA and SQIVND (reference sequence). The CDR3 has 18 amino acids. The CDR3 DNA reads TGTGCCAGTGGTTACCGGGACAGGCAAACCTATAGCAATCAGCCCCAGCATTTT. Translated: CASGYRDRQTYSNQPQHF.

This clone has a handful of counts. This chain joins TRBV10-3 and TRBJ2-7; 7 bases match TRBD1. Trimming at V came to 10 bases and at J to 0 bases, leaving 6 bases not matched to a gene. Germline CDR1 ENHRY, CDR2 SYGVKD. The CDR3 length is 13 residues. This CDR3 is CATKDRSSYEQYF. The CDR3 DNA reads as TGTGCCACTAAGGACAGGAGCTCCTACGAGCAGTACTTC.

The chain couples TRBV7-9 to TRBJ1-5; 9 bases match TRBD1. Trimming at V came to 7 bases and at J to 4 bases, leaving 2 bases not matched to a gene. Germline CDR1 and CDR2: SEHNR and FQNEAQ (reference sequence). The CDR3 consists of 13 residues. CDR3 sequence: CASTGTGNQPQHF. Here the CDR3 DNA reads TGTGCCAGCACTGGGACAGGGAATCAGCCCCAGCATTTT.

The V and J genes are TRBV5-5 and TRBJ2-5, with D maybe TRBD2 (5 bases). The germline gives CDR1 SGHKS, CDR2 YYEKEE (reference sequence). This CDR3 is built from 12 residues. V lost 7 bases and J lost 4, with 11 bases in between. CDR3: CASERVGETQYF. The CDR3 nucleotides are TGTGCCAGCGAGAGGGTCGGAGAGACCCAGTACTTC.

The chain couples TRBV5-4 to TRBJ2-7, with TRBD2 as a possible D gene (6 bases). This CDR3 has 15 residues. The V end was cut by 0 bases, the J end by 2 bases, with 12 bases between. CDR1 is SGHNT, CDR2 YYREEE, per germline (reference sequence). The CDR3 sequence: CASSLGGVGTYEQYF. CDR3 coding DNA: TGTGCCAGCAGCTTGGGCGGGGTCGGAACCTACGAGCAGTACTTC.

This clone was observed a single time. J is TRBJ2-5 and V is TRBV28, with 7 bases lining up with TRBD2. The J segment lost 3 bases and the V segment lost 3 bases, leaving 10 bases of the junction unmatched. The germline V gene has CDR1 MDHEN and CDR2 SYDVKM. The CDR3 runs 16 residues. CDR3 nucleotide sequence: TGTGCCAGCAGTTTCCCGTGGGAGGGGACTAAAGAGACCCAGTACTTC. It translates to CASSFPWEGTKETQYF.

The chain has TRBV2 and TRBJ2-3; the D gene is possibly TRBD1 (5 bases). Germline CDR1 is SNHLY and CDR2 is FYNNEI. The CDR3 spans 18 residues. The V and J ends lost 4 bases and 0 bases respectively, with 20 bases between them. The chain's CDR3 is CASSGRRAWLESTDTQYF. In DNA, the CDR3 is TGTGCCAGCAGTGGGCGCAGGGCTTGGCTGGAAAGCACAGATACGCAGTATTTT.